This T cell receptor (beta chain) derives from a study of blood T cell repertoires in COVID-19. Study background: The United States, Italy and Spain provided the acute and convalescent COVID-19 samples.

CDR3 length: 17 residues. With V trimmed by 3 bases and J by 3 bases, 7 bases remained unmatched. CDR1 and CDR2 from the germline V gene are LGHNA and YSLEER. Participants spanned ages about 18 to 100 years and resided in about 24 US areas. Participants' own reports of clinical history determined their cohort assignment. Authors' processing steps: Reference gene primer amplification gave estimated nucleated cell counts. Libraries were prepared by immunoSEQ multiplex PCR; TCRdb keeps only in-frame clonotypes and omits some of them. V and J calls and clone size are those listed in that table; D and trimming were worked out from the DNA. The sample lists some 250,000 clones, about nine tenths seen once, with around 4% in the top ten.

The chain recombines TRBV4-3 with TRBJ2-1; TRBD2 matches at 11 bases. This TCR derives from a woman between 25 and 40 years old with acute COVID-19. Sequenced sample: PBMCs or T cells enriched from blood (not recorded which). DNA for the CDR3: TGCGCCAGCAGCCACGTAACTAGCGGGGGTTACTACAATGAGCAGTTCTTC. It encodes CASSHVTSGGYYNEQFF.